Included here is one T cell receptor beta chain sequence, with context. This sample was included in a study of T cells of healthy individuals. TCRdb redid the calling of the 5' RACE reads with MiXCR, one entry per CDR3 protein. The sample shows fewer than 75,000 distinct CDR3 sequences, around 15% of them seen only once. The germline V and J ends were trimmed by 4 bases and 0 bases, with 11 bases remaining between them. Germline CDR1 reads SGHRS; CDR2 reads YFSETQ. The CDR3 contains 16 residues. The gene calls are TRBV5-1 and TRBJ2-6; TRBD1 is a possible D gene (5 bases). The clonotype originates from a human donor in good health. The CDR3 DNA sequence: TGCGCCAGCAGCGACGGACAACTCTCTGGGGCCAACGTCCTGACTTTC. Protein product: CASSDGQLSGANVLTF. The variable domain in full, completed from reference TRBV5-1 and TRBJ2-6, reads KAGVTQTPRYLIKTRGQQVTLSCSPISGHRSVSWYQQTPGQGLQFLFEYFSETQRNKGNFPGRFSGRQFSNSRSEMNVSTLELGDSALYLCASSDGQLSGANVLTFGAGSRLTVL.